The 2 T cell receptor beta chains in this list originate from one sample, sequenced in a study of cytomegalovirus exposure and HLA in healthy donors. Sequenced by immunoSEQ multiplex PCR; TCRdb stores in-frame clones only, minus some. The sample holds over 200,000 clones, around 87% seen once. Sequenced input: PBMCs. All receptors come from a woman between 18 and 30 years old in good health and CMV-seropositive.

CDR3 loop: CASSSGQRANYGYTF. Written as DNA, the CDR3 is TGCGCCAGCAGCTCGGGACAAAGGGCTAACTATGGCTACACCTTC. This sequence joins TRBV5-1 and TRBJ1-2, with D perhaps TRBD1 (6 bases). V was clipped by 3 bases and J by 0 bases, with 12 bases between them. There are 15 residues in the CDR3. Germline V CDR1 and CDR2: SGHRS, YFSETQ.

The rearrangement uses TRBV2 and TRBJ2-1, with 7 bases lining up with TRBD2. Germline CDR1 is SNHLY and CDR2 is FYNNEI. This CDR3 has 14 residues. The V segment lost 8 bases and the J segment 7 bases; nucleotides outside the gene matches: 11. CDR3 DNA sequence: TGTGCCAGCTCGTGGCTGGCGGGGGAGAATGAGCAGTTCTTC. This translates into CASSWLAGENEQFF.